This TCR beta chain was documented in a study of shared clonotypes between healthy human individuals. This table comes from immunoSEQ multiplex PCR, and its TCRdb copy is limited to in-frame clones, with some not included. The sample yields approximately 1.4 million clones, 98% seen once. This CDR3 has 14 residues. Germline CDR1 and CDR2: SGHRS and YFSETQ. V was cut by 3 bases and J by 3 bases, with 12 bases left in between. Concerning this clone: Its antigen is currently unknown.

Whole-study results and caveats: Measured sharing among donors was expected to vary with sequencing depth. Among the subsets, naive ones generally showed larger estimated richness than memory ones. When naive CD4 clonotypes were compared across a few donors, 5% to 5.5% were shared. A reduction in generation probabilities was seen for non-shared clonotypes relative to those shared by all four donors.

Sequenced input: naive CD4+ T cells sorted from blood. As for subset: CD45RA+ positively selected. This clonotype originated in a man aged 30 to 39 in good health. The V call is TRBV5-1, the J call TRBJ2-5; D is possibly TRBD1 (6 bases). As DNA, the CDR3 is TGCGCCAGCAGCTGGGACACCGTAAAAGAGACCCAGTACTTC. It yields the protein CASSWDTVKETQYF. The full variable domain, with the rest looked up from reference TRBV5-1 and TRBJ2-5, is KAGVTQTPRYLIKTRGQQVTLSCSPISGHRSVSWYQQTPGQGLQFLFEYFSETQRNKGNFPGRFSGRQFSNSRSEMNVSTLELGDSALYLCASSWDTVKETQYFGPGTRLLVL.